The 32 T cell receptor beta chains below come from one sample, sequenced in a study of T and B cells in COVID-19 patients. TRB was amplified from approximately 250-480 ng of blood genomic DNA. Multiplex PCR with BIOMED2 TRB-A/B primer pools amplified TRB rearrangements. TCRdb independently ran MiXCR on the multiplex PCR reads; one entry per CDR3 protein. The sample records 4,000 or so distinct CDR3 sequences, less than 30% being singletons. Sequences were obtained from blood. The receptors were sampled from a human donor with active COVID-19.

By frequency in the sample, this clonotype is medium-sized. The chain carries TRBV5-4 and TRBJ2-1; 9 bases map to TRBD1. CDR1 is SGHNT, CDR2 YYREEE, per germline (reference sequence). The length of the CDR3 is 15 residues. Trimming at V came to 2 bases and at J to 9 bases, leaving 9 bases not matched to a gene. CDR3 amino acids: CASSLGGQGGGEQFF. CDR3 nucleotides: TGTGCCAGCAGCTTAGGGGGACAGGGAGGCGGTGAGCAGTTCTTC. Using reference TRBV5-4 and TRBJ2-1 for the parts outside the CDR3, the full variable domain is ETGVTQSPTHLIKTRGQQVTLRCSSQSGHNTVSWYQQALGQGPQFIFQYYREEENGRGNFPPRFSGLQFPNYSSELNVNALELDDSALYLCASSLGGQGGGEQFFGPGTRLTVL.

This chain connects TRBV6-4 to TRBJ1-5, with D maybe TRBD1 (5 bases). Germline V CDR1 and CDR2: MRHNA, SNTAGT. CDR3 length: 16 amino acids. V dropped 5 bases and J dropped 4 bases, with 18 bases sitting between them. The CDR3, as DNA: TGTGCCAGCAGTAACGAAACCCAGGGACCAAATCAGCCCCAGCATTTT. This codes for CASSNETQGPNQPQHF.

This clonotype is labeled as large. This sequence joins TRBV19 and TRBJ2-1, with 10 bases fitting TRBD1. Germline values: CDR1 LNHDA, CDR2 SQIVND (reference sequence). The V segment lost 5 bases and the J segment 4 bases; nucleotides outside the gene matches: 11. The CDR3 covers 17 residues. This CDR3 is CASSSTPRDRGYNEQFF. The DNA of the CDR3 is TGTGCCAGTAGTTCCACCCCCCGGGACAGGGGTTACAATGAGCAGTTCTTC.

CDR3 nucleotide sequence: TGTGCCAGCAGTTACCCTGGGCTATCTAACTATGGCTACACCTTC. Amino acids: CASSYPGLSNYGYTF. V gene TRBV6-2 or TRBV6-3 combines with J gene TRBJ1-2; D is unclear. The ends were cut back, 2 bases at V and 0 bases at J, with 10 bases in the middle. Germline CDR1 MNHEY, CDR2 SVGEGT. This CDR3 comprises 15 residues.

By frequency in the sample, this clonotype is medium-sized (0.01 to 0.1%). The chain has TRBV6-5 and TRBJ1-3, with 9 bases aligning to TRBD1. The CDR3 length is 17 residues. Trimming took 5 bases from V and 0 from J; bases not matched to a gene: 8. CDR1 is MNHEY, CDR2 SVGAGI, per germline. The CDR3: CASSPLGQGHSGNTIYF. The CDR3 region has the DNA TGTGCCAGCAGTCCCTTGGGACAGGGACACTCTGGAAACACCATATATTTT.

CDR3 bases: TGTGCCAGCAGCTTAGTTTGGGCATCTAATGGCTACACCTTC. Translated, it gives CASSLVWASNGYTF. The chain combines TRBV7-9 with TRBJ1-2; D not certain. Trimming removed 1 base from V and 6 bases from J, with 12 bases in between. The CDR3 is 14 residues long. Germline V gene lookup returns CDR1 SEHNR and CDR2 FQNEAQ (reference sequence). Full variable domain (missing parts from reference TRBV7-9 and TRBJ1-2): DTGVSQNPRHKITKRGQNVTFRCDPISEHNRLYWYRQTLGQGPEFLTYFQNEAQLEKSRLLSDRFSAERPKGSFSTLEIQRTEQGDSAMYLCASSLVWASNGYTFGSGTRLTVV.

CDR3 DNA sequence: TGTGCCAGCAGTTTTCCCGGGACTAGTTATATTTATGAGCAGTTCTTC. This translates into CASSFPGTSYIYEQFF. V and J are TRBV27 and TRBJ2-1, with 8 positions matching TRBD2. With 3 bases clipped from V and 8 bases from J, the junction kept 12 bases outside the gene matches. The germline CDR1 and CDR2 sequences are MNHEY and SMNVEV (reference sequence). The CDR3 has 16 amino acids.

Of note for this clonotype: It may be a read error: a sequence one base away is much more abundant. The chain couples TRBV5-4 to TRBJ1-1; D is undetermined. The CDR3 has 13 amino acids. V lost 6 bases to trimming and J lost 2 bases, with 11 bases between them. Germline V gives CDR1 SGHNT, CDR2 YYREEE (reference sequence). In DNA, the CDR3 is TGTGCCAGCACAAGGGAGCCCAACACTGAAGCTTTCTTT. The encoded protein is CASTREPNTEAFF.

This clonotype has a handful of counts. The J gene is TRBJ1-1, the V gene TRBV30; the D gene is possibly TRBD1 (6 bases). CDR1 is GTSNPN, CDR2 SVGIG, per germline (reference sequence). V lost 4 bases, J lost 5 bases, and 14 bases lay in between. The CDR3 covers 13 residues. The CDR3 here is CAWTRGGRTEAFF. DNA of the CDR3: TGTGCCTGGACCCGGGGGGGGCGAACTGAAGCTTTCTTT.

The chain couples TRBV6-1 to TRBJ2-7; TRBD1 matches 10 bases. The junction had 14 bases not matched to a gene; V was cut back by 8 bases and J by 7 bases. This CDR3 is 15 amino acids long. The germline CDR1 and CDR2 sequences are MNHNS and SASEGT. The CDR3 reads CASPRDRGVYTEQYF. The CDR3 nucleotides are TGTGCCAGCCCCCGGGACAGGGGAGTATATACGGAGCAGTACTTC.

The chain has TRBV25-1 and TRBJ2-5, with D perhaps being TRBD1 or TRBD2 (5 bases each). Trimming shortened V by 3 bases and J by 13 bases, and 15 bases separated the two germline ends. The length of the CDR3 is 12 residues. Germline lookup yields CDR1 MGHDK and CDR2 SYGVNS. The CDR3, as DNA: TGTGCCAGCAGTGACCGGGACCGCCCGCGGTACTTC. It is translated as CASSDRDRPRYF.

In this sample, this clonotype is medium-sized (0.01 to 0.1%). This chain connects TRBV30 to TRBJ2-1; 7 bases align to TRBD2. V trimming: 2 bases; J trimming: 4 bases; junction bases outside the gene matches: 11. The CDR3 has 16 amino acids. CDR1 is GTSNPN and CDR2 is SVGIG in the germline V gene (reference sequence). The CDR3 is CAWSLGSGPFYNEQFF. CDR3 in DNA: TGTGCCTGGAGTTTGGGTAGCGGGCCCTTTTACAATGAGCAGTTCTTC.

By proportion, this clonotype is medium-sized. CDR3 in amino acids: CASSFSYGTGGNTIYF. The CDR3 DNA follows: TGTGCCAGCAGTTTCAGCTACGGGACAGGGGGAAACACCATATATTTT. This chain joins TRBV12-3 or TRBV12-4 and TRBJ1-3; TRBD1 aligns across 9 bases. J was trimmed by 4 bases and V by 3 bases; bases with no gene match: 7. The CDR3 length is 16 residues.

The gene calls are TRBV20-1 and TRBJ1-2; the match to TRBD1 covers 8 bases. Per the germline V gene, CDR1 is DFQATT and CDR2 is SNEGSKA (reference sequence). Trimming took 5 bases from V and 4 from J; bases not matched to a gene: 18. This CDR3 contains 17 residues. The CDR3 DNA reads TGCAGTGCTCCAGAAGAATCAGGGGGCGCAGTAGGCTATGGCTACACCTTC. This translates into CSAPEESGGAVGYGYTF.

This clonotype is termed medium-sized (0.01 to 0.1%). J is TRBJ1-1 and V is TRBV19; D perhaps matches TRBD1 (6 bases). V lost 7 bases, J lost 5 bases, and 17 bases lay in between. The CDR3 spans 14 residues. Germline CDR1 LNHDA, CDR2 SQIVND (reference sequence). CDR3 sequence reads: CASIREGGRTEAFF. In nucleotides, the CDR3 is TGTGCCAGTATCAGAGAGGGGGGGAGAACTGAAGCTTTCTTT. The full variable domain, in which reference TRBV19 and TRBJ1-1 provide the parts outside the CDR3, is DGGITQSPKYLFRKEGQNVTLSCEQNLNHDAMYWYRQDPGQGLRLIYYSQIVNDFQKGDIAEGYSVSREKKESFPLTVTSAQKNPTAFYLCASIREGGRTEAFFGQGTRLTVV.

The gene calls are TRBV11-1 and TRBJ1-1; D not resolved. This CDR3 is 15 amino acids long. The V end lost 1 base, the J end lost 4 bases, and 13 bases lay between the germline ends. Germline CDR1 and CDR2: SGHAT and FQDESV (reference sequence). The CDR3 DNA reads TGTGCCAGCAGCTTAGGACGGGATTTTGGCACTGAAGCTTTCTTT. As protein: CASSLGRDFGTEAFF.

This clonotype is termed medium-sized (0.01 to 0.1%). The chain uses TRBV19 and TRBJ1-2; no clear D gene. This CDR3 has 15 residues. Per the germline V gene, CDR1 is LNHDA and CDR2 is SQIVND (reference sequence). Trimming removed 1 base from V and 4 bases from J, with 13 bases in between. CDR3 protein: CASSIVASFSYGYTF. CDR3 DNA sequence: TGTGCCAGTAGTATAGTCGCCAGCTTTTCCTATGGCTACACCTTC.

This clonotype was seen only a few times. This chain joins TRBV6-2 or TRBV6-3 and TRBJ2-7; 9 bases map to TRBD1. Germline CDR1 MNHEY, CDR2 SVGEGT. V was pared by 6 bases and J by 6 bases, with 6 bases of the junction left unmatched. CDR3 size: 13 residues. CDR3 sequence (DNA): TGTGCCAGCAGCCCACAGGGGGCGGGCGAGCAGTACTTC. Amino acid sequence: CASSPQGAGEQYF.

This clonotype was detected only a few times. This chain links TRBV12-3 or TRBV12-4 with TRBJ2-4; 7 positions match TRBD2. Trimming cost V 5 bases and J 7 bases; bases outside gene matches: 11. CDR3 length: 15 amino acids. The DNA of the CDR3 is TGTGCCAGCAGTCCCCCAGGCGGGAGAGCTAACATTCAGTACTTC. Its translation: CASSPPGGRANIQYF.

The V gene is TRBV19, the J gene TRBJ1-1; possibly TRBD1 for D (5 bases). Germline V gene sequence: CDR1 LNHDA, CDR2 SQIVND (reference sequence). The V and J ends lost 7 bases and 2 bases respectively, with 29 bases between them. The CDR3 consists of 19 residues. CDR3: CASKKSWEGMVGANTEAFF. DNA of the CDR3: TGTGCCAGTAAAAAATCTTGGGAGGGGATGGTTGGGGCTAACACTGAAGCTTTCTTT.

The V gene is TRBV20-1, the J gene TRBJ2-5, with unresolved D. This CDR3 comprises 11 residues. Germline V gene sequence: CDR1 DFQATT, CDR2 SNEGSKA (reference sequence). Trimming took 2 bases from V and 4 from J, leaving 5 bases between them. The CDR3 sequence: CSARHGETQYF. Here the CDR3 DNA reads TGCAGTGCTAGACACGGAGAGACCCAGTACTTC.

In its sample, this clonotype ranks as medium-sized. The chain combines TRBV19 with TRBJ2-7; 7 positions match TRBD2. Germline CDR1 reads LNHDA; CDR2 reads SQIVND (reference sequence). The length of the CDR3 is 16 residues. Unmatched junction bases numbered 14, after V lost 3 bases and J lost 6 bases. The CDR3 is CASSINGGTRAGEQYF. CDR3 in DNA: TGTGCCAGTAGTATCAACGGGGGGACCCGGGCGGGCGAGCAGTACTTC.

This clonotype was seen only a few times. The rearrangement links TRBV12-3 or TRBV12-4 to TRBJ1-1; 10 bases fit TRBD1. V gave up 5 bases and J gave up 3 bases; unmatched junction bases: 12. The CDR3 contains 17 residues. Here the CDR3 DNA reads TGTGCCAGCAGTATCTCCGGGACAGGGGCGTATGACACTGAAGCTTTCTTT. Its protein product is CASSISGTGAYDTEAFF.

This chain links TRBV27 with TRBJ2-3, with 11 bases aligning to TRBD1. There are 15 residues in the CDR3. V was pared by 7 bases and J by 6 bases, with 9 bases of the junction left unmatched. Germline-derived CDR1 and CDR2 are MNHEY and SMNVEV (reference sequence). The CDR3 sequence is CASTPGQGAKDTQYF. Here the CDR3 DNA reads TGTGCCAGCACCCCCGGACAGGGGGCGAAGGATACGCAGTATTTT.

This clonotype was observed a single time. The CDR3: CASSSGLLPYEQYF. The CDR3 nucleotides are TGTGCCAGCAGCTCGGGACTCCTTCCTTACGAGCAGTACTTC. V gene TRBV7-2 combines with J gene TRBJ2-7; TRBD2 is a possible D gene (6 bases). There are 14 residues in the CDR3. Germline V gene lookup returns CDR1 SGHTA and CDR2 FQGNSA. The V end was cut by 4 bases, the J end by 4 bases, with 14 bases between.

By sample fraction, this clonotype is medium-sized. V usage is TRBV6-5 and J usage is TRBJ1-6; D might be TRBD1 (5 bases). The germline V and J ends were trimmed by 7 bases and 9 bases, with 19 bases remaining between them. In germline, CDR1 is MNHEY, CDR2 SVGAGI. The CDR3 loop spans 15 amino acids. This chain's CDR3 is CASTTARTSSSPLHF. For the CDR3, the DNA is TGTGCCAGCACGACAGCCCGAACCTCAAGTTCACCCCTCCACTTT.

V gene TRBV6-4 combines with J gene TRBJ1-5, with TRBD1 as a possible D gene (6 bases). V shed 4 bases and J shed 2 bases, with 24 bases lying between them. The germline V gene encodes CDR1 MRHNA and CDR2 SNTAGT. The CDR3 is 19 amino acids. CDR3 sequence (DNA): TGTGCCAGCAGTGGCAGTCCGGGACAATCGAGGGTATGCAATCAGCCCCAGCATTTT. Its translation is CASSGSPGQSRVCNQPQHF.

In its sample, this clonotype is medium-sized (0.01 to 0.1%). The rearrangement links TRBV6-2 or TRBV6-3 to TRBJ2-5; a possible D gene is TRBD1 (5 bases). The germline CDR1 and CDR2 sequences are MNHEY and SVGEGT. V was cut by 11 bases and J by 1 base, with 11 bases left in between. CDR3 length equals 12 residues. CDR3 nucleotide sequence: TGTGCCGGCCACAGGCCCCAAGAGACCCAGTACTTC. It yields the protein CAGHRPQETQYF.

In its sample, this clonotype ranks as medium-sized. The V gene is TRBV11-2, the J gene TRBJ1-4, with D uncertain. Germline lookup yields CDR1 SGHAT and CDR2 FQNNGV. The CDR3 runs to 13 residues. Trimming took off 1 base at V and 3 bases at J, with 3 bases between the two ends. CDR3 residues: CASSLAPNEKLFF. CDR3 bases: TGTGCCAGCAGCTTAGCCCCTAATGAAAAACTGTTTTTT.

This clonotype has more than one count but fewer than ten. The chain couples TRBV4-2 to TRBJ1-5, with 7 nucleotides matching TRBD1. The CDR3 contains 15 residues. Trimming removed 2 bases from V and 7 bases from J; junction bases left unmatched: 8. The germline CDR1 and CDR2 sequences are LGHNA and YNFKEQ. The CDR3 sequence: CASSQYGQDGQPQHF. CDR3 coding DNA: TGTGCCAGCAGCCAATACGGACAGGATGGGCAGCCCCAGCATTTT.

This clonotype was detected a few times. V is TRBV20-1 and J is TRBJ2-6, with D unclear. CDR3 size: 14 residues. The V and J ends lost 3 bases and 0 bases respectively, with 6 bases between them. CDR1 DFQATT and CDR2 SNEGSKA come from the germline V gene (reference sequence). The CDR3 spells CSASPYSGANVLTF. The CDR3 DNA sequence: TGCAGTGCTAGCCCTTACTCTGGGGCCAACGTCCTGACTTTC.

The V and J genes are TRBV20-1 and TRBJ1-5; D possibly corresponds to TRBD1 (6 bases). The CDR3 contains 13 residues. V lost 4 bases to trimming and J lost 0 bases, with 7 bases between them. Germline V gene data show CDR1 as DFQATT and CDR2 as SNEGSKA (reference sequence). In DNA, the CDR3 is TGCAGTGCTACAGGGGTTAGCAATCAGCCCCAGCATTTT. Translation: CSATGVSNQPQHF.